The 8 T cell receptor beta chains below were found in one sample sequenced in a study of glioma-infiltrating T cells after dendritic cell vaccination. The data were produced by immunoSEQ multiplex PCR, yet TCRdb's version contains in-frame clones alone and is incomplete. The repertoire includes tens of thousands of clones, approximately 80% of them detected once, and roughly 2.2% sits in the top ten. Sample: blood, taken before dendritic cell vaccination. The receptors originated from a human donor with glioblastoma.

The rearrangement joins TRBV2 to TRBJ2-3; TRBD2 aligns across 9 bases. Looked up from germline, CDR1 is SNHLY and CDR2 is FYNNEI. V was pared by 6 bases and J by 1 base, with 5 bases of the junction left unmatched. The CDR3 sequence is 15 residues long. The CDR3 bases are TGTGCCAGCAGGAGTAGCGGGGGAGGCACAGATACGCAGTATTTT. It translates to CASRSSGGGTDTQYF.

DNA of the CDR3: TGTGCCAGCAGCTTGGGAGTCGGCTTCCCCGGAAACACCATATATTTT. Amino acids: CASSLGVGFPGNTIYF. The chain combines TRBV7-2 with TRBJ1-3, with D hard to call. The CDR3 runs 16 residues. The V end was cut by 3 bases, the J end by 4 bases, with 16 bases between. Germline CDR1 and CDR2: SGHTA and FQGNSA.

The chain joins TRBV30 to TRBJ1-3; D remains unclear. The germline V gene has CDR1 GTSNPN and CDR2 SVGIG (reference sequence). With 0 bases removed from V and 0 bases from J, the gap between germline ends came to 12 bases. The length of the CDR3 is 16 residues. CDR3 in amino acids: CAWSVLPPGSGNTIYF. CDR3 bases: TGTGCCTGGAGTGTACTACCCCCCGGCTCTGGAAACACCATATATTTT.

The chain combines TRBV2 with TRBJ1-1; a weak D match, TRBD1 (6 bases). CDR1 is SNHLY, CDR2 FYNNEI, per germline. Trimming cost V 6 bases and J 6 bases, with 17 bases left between them. CDR3 length equals 14 residues. The CDR3 coding sequence is TGTGCCAGCAGCGAACAAACAGGGTTCGCTGAAGCTTTCTTT. Residues: CASSEQTGFAEAFF.

This clone was seen only once. CDR3 in amino acids: CASSIGSGHLMNTGELFF. The CDR3, as DNA: TGTGCCAGTAGTATAGGATCGGGACACCTTATGAACACCGGGGAGCTGTTTTTT. The chain couples TRBV19 to TRBJ2-2, with a weak D call TRBD1 (6 bases). Germline-derived CDR1 and CDR2 are LNHDA and SQIVND (reference sequence). The ends were cut back, 1 base at V and 1 base at J, with 16 bases in the middle. CDR3 length equals 18 residues.

This chain connects TRBV5-4 to TRBJ1-2; no reliable D call. Germline CDR1 and CDR2: SGHNT and YYREEE (reference sequence). The V gene lost 0 bases and the J gene lost 7 bases, with 16 bases spanning the gap. The CDR3 consists of 15 residues. CDR3 loop: CASSLVYKGEGGYTF. The DNA for the CDR3 is TGTGCCAGCAGCTTGGTTTATAAGGGTGAGGGTGGCTACACCTTC.

The chain has TRBV7-2 and TRBJ1-3; a weak D match, TRBD1 (6 bases). The CDR3 spans 17 residues. V was clipped by 0 bases and J by 1 base, with 13 bases between them. Germline CDR1 is SGHTA and CDR2 is FQGNSA. CDR3 DNA sequence: TGTGCCAGCAGCTTAGCTCCTAGGGGGGGATCTGGAAACACCATATATTTT. It is translated as CASSLAPRGGSGNTIYF.

The chain has TRBV11-2 and TRBJ2-2, with TRBD1 as a possible D gene (6 bases). V lost 2 bases to trimming and J lost 4 bases, with 23 bases between them. The CDR3 is made up of 19 amino acids. Germline CDR1 and CDR2: SGHAT and FQNNGV. The DNA for the CDR3 is TGTGCCAGCAGCTTAACCGGGACATACGACCCTCTGGGCACCGGGGAGCTGTTTTTT. Protein product: CASSLTGTYDPLGTGELFF.